This TCR beta chain was sequenced in a study of control samples from healthy donors and cancer patients. Assay: immunoSEQ multiplex PCR; the TCRdb copy retains only in-frame clones and omits some. The repertoire holds some 130,000 clones, with 75% to 90% as singletons. The ends were cut back, 0 bases at V and 4 bases at J, with 10 bases in the middle. Germline loops: CDR1 LGHDT, CDR2 YNNKEL (reference sequence). The CDR3 is 15 amino acids. The J gene is TRBJ1-5, the V gene TRBV3-1 (or the pseudogene TRBV3-2); a possible D gene is TRBD1 (5 bases). The sequenced sample consisted of blood. This receptor was obtained from a woman in her 30s in good health. The CDR3 sequence: CASSQEPQGNQPQHF. For the CDR3, the DNA is TGTGCCAGCAGCCAAGAACCCCAGGGTAATCAGCCCCAGCATTTT.